One sample yielded the 25 T cell receptor beta chains listed below, sequenced in a study of post-analysis software for immune sequencing data. Prepared libraries of TCR beta cDNA carried unique molecular identifiers. MiXCR, run by TCRdb on the PCR reads, gives a single entry per CDR3 protein. The data hold some 500,000 distinct CDR3 sequences, with roughly 45% observed a single time. General study results and limits: With TRBV5-6, TRBV5-1 and TRBV20-1 included, about five TRBV segments were more frequent in patients than in controls.

What these receptors recognize is not known. Material for sequencing was blood. The source of these receptors is a girl under 18 with multiple sclerosis.

V is TRBV20-1 and J is TRBJ1-2; D gene uncertain. The ends were cut back, 1 base at V and 5 bases at J, with 8 bases in the middle. The germline gives CDR1 DFQATT, CDR2 SNEGSKA (reference sequence). This CDR3 has 12 residues. As DNA, the CDR3 is TGCAGTGCTAGAGTCGACGGGTATGGCTACACCTTC. Its translation: CSARVDGYGYTF.

The V call is TRBV6-5, the J call TRBJ2-2; 9 bases line up with TRBD1. Trimming took 6 bases from V and 7 from J; bases not matched to a gene: 9. From germline, CDR1 is MNHEY and CDR2 SVGAGI. This CDR3 region has 15 residues. The CDR3 protein is CASRRGTGTLGELFF. CDR3 DNA: TGTGCCAGCAGAAGGGGGACAGGGACTCTCGGGGAGCTGTTTTTT.

This clonotype was counted a few times. With a much larger clone just one base away, this may be a read error. The chain joins TRBV28 to TRBJ2-6; D is possibly TRBD2 (6 bases). Germline CDR1 MDHEN, CDR2 SYDVKM. This CDR3 is 12 amino acids long. In nucleotides, the CDR3 is TGTGCCAGCGGGACTGGGGCCAACGTCCGGACTTTC. Translated: CASGTGANVRTF.

This clonotype was counted only a few times. This chain uses TRBV7-9 with TRBJ2-5; no firm D call. With 5 bases removed from V and 2 bases from J, the gap between germline ends came to 9 bases. The CDR3 runs 13 residues. Germline V lookup: CDR1 SEHNR, CDR2 FQNEAQ (reference sequence). The DNA for the CDR3 is TGTGCCAGCAGCCCTCGTTTACAAGAGACCCAGTACTTC. Its translation is CASSPRLQETQYF.

This clonotype was recorded a few times. The chain joins TRBV10-3 to TRBJ2-4; D may correspond to TRBD1 or TRBD2 (7 bases each). CDR3 length: 15 amino acids. Germline V gives CDR1 ENHRY, CDR2 SYGVKD. Between the trimmed V and J ends, which lost 10 bases and 4 bases, there was a span of 20 bases. The CDR3 sequence: CATRETGRGKNIQYF. CDR3 DNA sequence: TGTGCCACCCGGGAGACAGGGAGGGGGAAAAACATTCAGTACTTC.

Worth noting for this clonotype: At one end, the junction sequence differs from germline, possibly due to a read error. The chain uses TRBV5-8 and TRBJ1-2, with D tentatively TRBD1 (5 bases). Germline V gene sequence: CDR1 SGHTS, CDR2 YDEGEE. This CDR3 spans 15 amino acids. CDR3 nucleotides: TGTGCCAGCAGCTGGGCGCAGTTATGGGGCTATGGCTGCACCTTC. Protein: CASSWAQLWGYGCTF. Full variable domain (rest looked up from reference TRBV5-8 and TRBJ1-2): EAGVTQSPTHLIKTRGQQATLRCSPISGHTSVYWYQQALGLGLQFLLWYDEGEERNRGNFPPRFSGRQFPNYSSELNVNALELEDSALYLCASSWAQLWGYGCTFGSGTRLTVV.

V and J are TRBV7-2 and TRBJ2-1; 9 nucleotides align to TRBD2. The length of the CDR3 is 17 residues. Germline lookup yields CDR1 SGHTA and CDR2 FQGNSA. V lost 1 base, J lost 10 bases, and 14 bases stayed unmatched. The CDR3 loop is CASSLVVAGANWDEQFF. CDR3 coding DNA: TGTGCCAGCAGCTTAGTGGTAGCGGGAGCTAATTGGGACGAGCAGTTCTTC. Looking up the rest from reference TRBV7-2 and TRBJ2-1 gives the full variable domain: GAGVSQSPSNKVTEKGKDVELRCDPISGHTALYWYRQSLGQGLEFLIYFQGNSAPDKSGLPSDRFSAERTGGSVSTLTIQRTQQEDSAVYLCASSLVVAGANWDEQFFGPGTRLTVL.

The chain is built from TRBV18 and TRBJ2-7, with D hard to call. V was clipped by 3 bases and J by 2 bases, with 8 bases between them. The V gene's germline CDR1 is KGHSH and CDR2 LQKENI. CDR3 length: 13 residues. The CDR3 region has the DNA TGTGCCAGCTCACCGCAAGGGCCCTACGAGCAGTACTTC. Translated: CASSPQGPYEQYF.

The rearrangement links TRBV6-5 to TRBJ1-1; 10 nucleotides agree with TRBD1. The junction had 5 bases not matched to a gene; V was cut back by 6 bases and J by 4 bases. Per germline, CDR1 MNHEY and CDR2 SVGAGI. CDR3 length: 14 amino acids. CDR3 loop: CASSPGQGFTEAFF. The DNA for the CDR3 is TGTGCCAGCAGCCCGGGACAGGGGTTCACTGAAGCTTTCTTT.

About this clonotype: Germline and junction disagree at one end, which may indicate a read error. The chain joins TRBV12-3 or TRBV12-4 to TRBJ2-3; 11 nucleotides line up with TRBD2. The length of the CDR3 is 18 residues. The CDR3 reads CASSRASGLAESTDTEYF. CDR3 bases: TGTGCCAGCAGCCGAGCTTCGGGACTAGCGGAGAGCACAGATACGGAGTATTTT.

The CDR3 protein is CASSQMGANEAFF. The CDR3 DNA reads TGTGCCAGCAGCCAAATGGGGGCCAATGAAGCTTTCTTT. The chain uses TRBV14 and TRBJ1-1; D might be TRBD1 (6 bases). Trimming pared 2 bases from V and 7 bases from J, leaving 11 bases between. The germline V gene encodes CDR1 SGHDN and CDR2 FVKESK. The CDR3 is 13 residues long. Based on the CDR3 plus reference TRBV14 and TRBJ1-1, the full variable domain is EAGVTQFPSHSVIEKGQTVTLRCDPISGHDNLYWYRRVMGKEIKFLLHFVKESKQDESGMPNNRFLAERTGGTYSTLKVQPAELEDSGVYFCASSQMGANEAFFGQGTRLTVV.

The chain links TRBV20-1 to TRBJ2-1, with 13 bases matching TRBD2. Losses at the gene ends were 3 bases for V and 8 bases for J; bases not matched to a gene: 4. Germline V lookup: CDR1 DFQATT, CDR2 SNEGSKA (reference sequence). The CDR3 is 14 amino acids. In DNA form, the CDR3 reads TGCAGTGCTAGTATGGGACTAGCGGGGTATGAGCAGTTCTTC. This sequence encodes CSASMGLAGYEQFF.

The chain has TRBV12-3 or TRBV12-4 and TRBJ1-5, with D possibly being TRBD1 (6 bases). V dropped 1 base and J dropped 3 bases, with 13 bases sitting between them. There are 16 residues in the CDR3. The CDR3 here is CASSLGPRQVNQPQHF. CDR3 coding DNA: TGTGCCAGCAGTTTAGGTCCCCGACAGGTCAATCAGCCCCAGCATTTT.

This chain uses TRBV11-2 with TRBJ2-5; TRBD1 aligns across 9 bases. CDR1 is SGHAT and CDR2 is FQNNGV in the germline V gene. The CDR3 covers 16 residues. The J segment lost 4 bases and the V segment lost 3 bases, leaving 9 bases of the junction unmatched. The CDR3 nucleotides read TGTGCCAGCAGCTTGTCCGGGACAGGGAGTAGAGAGACCCAGTACTTC. Protein: CASSLSGTGSRETQYF.

The sample holds a few counts of this clonotype. V and J are TRBV20-1 and TRBJ1-1; 8 bases line up with TRBD1. The ends lost 0 bases at V and 1 base at J; junction bases unmatched: 10. Germline CDR1 reads DFQATT; CDR2 reads SNEGSKA (reference sequence). CDR3 length equals 17 residues. CDR3 bases: TGCAGTGCTAGAGAATTGAGGACAGGGACTTCGAACACTGAAGCTTTCTTT. Its protein product is CSARELRTGTSNTEAFF.

The CDR3 DNA reads as TGTGCCAGCAGCCGGAGTAGTGGGGTCACAGATACGCAGTATTTT. As protein: CASSRSSGVTDTQYF. The chain couples TRBV7-2 to TRBJ2-3; D not resolved. Per germline, CDR1 SGHTA and CDR2 FQGNSA. The ends were cut back, 5 bases at V and 2 bases at J, with 14 bases in the middle. CDR3 length equals 15 residues.

This sequence joins TRBV7-9 and TRBJ1-1, with D perhaps matching TRBD1 (6 bases). Germline CDR1 SEHNR, CDR2 FQNEAQ (reference sequence). This CDR3 comprises 12 residues. V gave up 5 bases and J gave up 8 bases, with 12 bases separating them. CDR3 in amino acids: CASSKSGVEAFF. The CDR3 DNA reads as TGTGCCAGCAGCAAATCAGGGGTGGAAGCTTTCTTT. The full variable domain, in which reference TRBV7-9 and TRBJ1-1 provide the parts outside the CDR3, is DTGVSQNPRHKITKRGQNVTFRCDPISEHNRLYWYRQTLGQGPEFLTYFQNEAQLEKSRLLSDRFSAERPKGSFSTLEIQRTEQGDSAMYLCASSKSGVEAFFGQGTRLTVV.

The V gene is TRBV20-1, the J gene TRBJ2-7, with D possibly being TRBD1 or TRBD2 (5 bases each). TRBJ2-4 explains the end of the DNA better; the J call may be wrong. This CDR3 is 14 amino acids long. Germline lookup yields CDR1 DFQATT and CDR2 SNEGSKA (reference sequence). This CDR3 is CSAHPEGSKNIQYF. In nucleotides, the CDR3 is TGCAGTGCACACCCCGAGGGGAGCAAAAACATTCAGTACTTC.

The chain employs TRBV7-9 and TRBJ1-1, with D unresolved. Germline lookup yields CDR1 SEHNR and CDR2 FQNEAQ (reference sequence). Trimming left V 5 bases short and J 6 bases short, with 10 bases between. The CDR3 loop spans 12 amino acids. CDR3: CASSQGPPEAFF. The CDR3 nucleotides are TGTGCCAGCAGCCAAGGACCTCCTGAAGCTTTCTTT. Full variable domain (outside the CDR3, taken from reference TRBV7-9 and TRBJ1-1): DTGVSQNPRHKITKRGQNVTFRCDPISEHNRLYWYRQTLGQGPEFLTYFQNEAQLEKSRLLSDRFSAERPKGSFSTLEIQRTEQGDSAMYLCASSQGPPEAFFGQGTRLTVV.

The chain combines TRBV4-1 with TRBJ1-2; the D gene is possibly TRBD1 (6 bases). CDR1 and CDR2 from the germline V gene are MGHRA and YSYEKL. Trimming took 1 base from V and 5 from J, leaving 14 bases between them. This CDR3 is 15 amino acids long. The DNA of the CDR3 is TGCGCCAGCAGCCAAGTGGTCCCCGGGACATATGGCTACACCTTC. This translates into CASSQVVPGTYGYTF.

This clonotype was detected once. The V and J genes are TRBV5-1 and TRBJ2-3; no clear D. The CDR3 is 15 residues long. V shed 6 bases and J shed 4 bases, with 18 bases lying between them. Per the germline V gene, CDR1 is SGHRS and CDR2 is YFSETQ. The CDR3 DNA is TGCGCCAGCATCGCCCTTTCAGCAATCCCAGATACGCAGTATTTT. It translates to CASIALSAIPDTQYF.

The chain uses TRBV12-3 or TRBV12-4 and TRBJ1-1; weak D call: TRBD1 (5 bases). This CDR3 is 13 amino acids long. V was pared by 10 bases and J by 0 bases, with 12 bases between. CDR3 region: CAIGRALNTEAFF. In DNA form, the CDR3 reads TGTGCCATCGGCAGGGCATTGAACACTGAAGCTTTCTTT.

This clonotype appeared a few times. V gene TRBV29-1 combines with J gene TRBJ2-3, with D possibly matching TRBD1 (5 bases). The V and J ends lost 5 bases and 5 bases respectively, with 14 bases between them. CDR3 length: 13 amino acids. Germline lookup yields CDR1 SQVTM and CDR2 ANQGSEA. Here the CDR3 DNA reads TGCAGCGTTCATGGGGCAGGGATAGATACGCAGTATTTT. It translates to CSVHGAGIDTQYF.

The rearrangement uses TRBV18 and TRBJ1-4; D gene ambiguous. In germline, CDR1 is KGHSH, CDR2 LQKENI. This CDR3 is built from 18 residues. Trimming removed 1 base from V and 8 bases from J, with 23 bases in between. CDR3 protein: CASSPQSLTDPTLEKLFF. DNA for the CDR3: TGTGCCAGCTCACCACAATCCCTGACGGATCCCACCTTGGAAAAACTGTTTTTT.

This chain uses TRBV24-1 with TRBJ2-7, with a weak D call TRBD1 (6 bases). Trimming took 5 bases from V and 4 from J, leaving 14 bases between them. CDR1 is KGHDR, CDR2 SFDVKD, per germline. The CDR3 spans 14 residues. The CDR3 loop is CATSVGAGAYEQYF. CDR3 bases: TGTGCCACCAGTGTCGGGGCAGGGGCTTACGAGCAGTACTTC.